This is a list of T cell receptor beta chains from one sample in a study of blood T cell repertoires in COVID-19. The method was immunoSEQ multiplex PCR; TCRdb's version includes in-frame clones alone and lacks a portion of them. The data contain roughly 380,000 clones, 85% of them seen just once; the ten biggest clones take up roughly 3.9%. The source material was peripheral blood. The receptor source for this set is a woman under 30 with acute or convalescent COVID-19. Each CDR3 is given with its conserved first and last residue. The order of the fields is CDR3 DNA, CDR3 protein, V gene, clone size, D gene, J gene. D genes are given only for firm matches. The listing skips clone size in some rows; elsewhere it reads once, few, many or a size class.

CDR3 DNA: TGTGCCAGCAGTCCCCTCCCCGGGGGGGAAAAACTGTTTTTT; CDR3 protein: CASSPLPGGEKLFF; V gene: TRBV28; clone size: -; D gene: -; J gene: TRBJ1-4
CDR3 DNA: TGTGCCAGCAGCCGGGGACTCGCAAGCCATCAGCCCCAGCATTTT; CDR3 protein: CASSRGLASHQPQHF; V gene: TRBV4-2; clone size: few; D gene: -; J gene: TRBJ1-5
CDR3 DNA: TGCGCCAGCAGCCTAGCGGTTAATGAGCAGTTCTTC; CDR3 protein: CASSLAVNEQFF; V gene: TRBV5-1; clone size: once; D gene: TRBD2; J gene: TRBJ2-1
CDR3 DNA: TGTGCCAGCAGCCGACGGTGGACAGGCCGCACAGATACGCAGTATTTT; CDR3 protein: CASSRRWTGRTDTQYF; V gene: TRBV5-8; clone size: once; D gene: TRBD1; J gene: TRBJ2-3
CDR3 DNA: TGTGCCAGCAGCTTAGTGGGGAGGGTTAGTAGCAATCAGCCCCAGCATTTT; CDR3 protein: CASSLVGRVSSNQPQHF; V gene: TRBV7-8; clone size: -; D gene: -; J gene: TRBJ1-5
CDR3 DNA: TGCAGCGTCTCCGCCGGTTCCTACAATGAGCAGTTCTTC; CDR3 protein: CSVSAGSYNEQFF; V gene: TRBV29-1; clone size: -; D gene: -; J gene: TRBJ2-1
CDR3 DNA: TGTGCCAGCAGTACACGGGGCGGGACTAGCGGGCCGGGCGTCGCGGAGCAGTTCTTC; CDR3 protein: CASSTRGGTSGPGVAEQFF; V gene: TRBV2; clone size: -; D gene: TRBD2; J gene: TRBJ2-1
CDR3 DNA: TGTGCCAGCAGCCAAGACAGGGCAGGATCGCAGTTCTTC; CDR3 protein: CASSQDRAGSQFF; V gene: TRBV3-1/TRBV3-2; clone size: -; D gene: -; J gene: TRBJ2-1
CDR3 DNA: TGTGCCAGCAGTTTGCCTGCACAGGGGCGCTACGAGCAGTACTTC; CDR3 protein: CASSLPAQGRYEQYF; V gene: TRBV28; clone size: -; D gene: TRBD1; J gene: TRBJ2-7
CDR3 DNA: TGTGCCAGCGGCCCTAACTATGGCTACACCTTC; CDR3 protein: CASGPNYGYTF; V gene: TRBV6-6; clone size: -; D gene: -; J gene: TRBJ1-2
CDR3 DNA: TGTGCCAGCAGTTATAGACAGGGGAATTCACCCCTCCACTTT; CDR3 protein: CASSYRQGNSPLHF; V gene: TRBV6-5; clone size: -; D gene: TRBD1; J gene: TRBJ1-6